The sequence of this TCR beta chain was determined in a study of cytomegalovirus exposure and HLA in healthy donors. Notes on the study in general: The authors listed approximately 150 TCR beta chains as cytomegalovirus-associated.

Per the germline V gene, CDR1 is MGHDK and CDR2 is SYGVNS. Trimming removed 4 bases from V and 4 bases from J, with 7 bases in between. The CDR3 covers 12 residues. For this clone: What it binds is unknown.

Data came from immunoSEQ multiplex PCR; TCRdb stores just in-frame clones and leaves some out. The repertoire holds a few hundred thousand clones, 80% to 85% seen once, with over 13% in the top ten. The TCR comes from a woman aged 25 to 45 in good health and CMV-seropositive. Sequenced input: PBMCs. The gene calls are TRBV25-1 and TRBJ1-2; D call uncertain. The CDR3 loop is CASSGPFYGYTF. The CDR3 DNA reads as TGTGCCAGCAGTGGCCCTTTCTATGGCTACACCTTC.